This passage covers 9 T cell receptor beta chains from one sample sequenced in a study of OX40 agonist ivuxolimab in advanced cancers. Data came from immunoSEQ multiplex PCR; TCRdb stores just in-frame clones and leaves some out. The sample records approximately 87,000 clones, 80% to 95% being singletons. The material sequenced was CD4+ or CD8+ T cells sorted from blood, taken in a trial of the OX40 agonist ivuxolimab. Receptors originate from an adult with an advanced solid tumor such as melanoma, head and neck, liver or kidney cancer.

Turning to this clone: One end of the junction does not line up with germline, which may come from a read error. The rearrangement joins TRBV27 to TRBJ2-1; 8 bases align to TRBD2. Looked up from germline, CDR1 is MNHEY and CDR2 is SMNVEV (reference sequence). The CDR3 length is 17 residues. CDR3 amino acids: CASSSYPKTSAYNEQFF. CDR3 DNA sequence: TGTGCCAGCAGTTCATATCCGAAGACTAGCGCCTATAATGAGCAGTTCTTC.

As regards this clone: The junction differs from germline at one of its ends, possibly a read error. The chain links TRBV7-7 to TRBJ2-1; 9 nucleotides match TRBD2. CDR3 length equals 15 residues. The germline V gene has CDR1 SSHAT and CDR2 FNYEAQ (reference sequence). The CDR3 loop is CASSLGLAGLNEQFF. CDR3 in DNA: TGTGCTAGCAGCTTAGGGCTAGCGGGGCTAAATGAGCAGTTCTTC.

The chain is built from TRBV27 and TRBJ1-2; D gene uncertain. Germline CDR1 is MNHEY and CDR2 is SMNVEV (reference sequence). The CDR3 contains 16 residues. V lost 5 bases, J lost 4 bases, and 20 bases lay in between. The CDR3 region has the DNA TGTGCCAGCAGTCCAGACTCGGACGGCCTTGGCTATGGCTACACCTTC. It yields the protein CASSPDSDGLGYGYTF.

V is TRBV11-2 and J is TRBJ2-7, with a possible D match to TRBD1 (5 bases). The germline CDR1 and CDR2 sequences are SGHAT and FQNNGV. The CDR3 is 13 residues long. Trimming stripped 3 bases from V and 0 bases from J, with 6 bases between. DNA of the CDR3: TGTGCCAGCAGCTTGACAGCCTCCTACGAGCAGTACTTC. Protein product: CASSLTASYEQYF.

This sequence joins TRBV6-1 and TRBJ2-1, with D unresolved. Germline V gene lookup returns CDR1 MNHNS and CDR2 SASEGT. Between the trimmed V and J ends, which lost 8 bases and 1 base, there was a span of 9 bases. This CDR3 has 13 residues. The CDR3 DNA reads TGTGCCAGCGGAATTTGGTCCTACAATGAGCAGTTCTTC. Translated: CASGIWSYNEQFF.

V usage is TRBV7-9 and J usage is TRBJ2-7; D is unresolved. Germline V CDR1 and CDR2: SEHNR, FQNEAQ (reference sequence). The CDR3 totals 11 residues. V was cut by 6 bases and J by 2 bases, with 5 bases left in between. The CDR3 nucleotides read TGTGCCAGCAGTTCCACCTACGAGCAGTACTTC. It encodes CASSSTYEQYF.

The chain uses TRBV27 and TRBJ1-2; 7 positions agree with TRBD1. The CDR3 extends over 13 amino acids. From germline, CDR1 is MNHEY and CDR2 SMNVEV (reference sequence). V lost 0 bases to trimming and J lost 8 bases; unmatched junction nucleotides: 3. Here the CDR3 DNA reads TGTGCCAGCAGTTTATCGACAGGGAGCGGCTACACCTTC. It encodes CASSLSTGSGYTF.

The chain is built from TRBV4-1 and TRBJ2-1, with 10 bases lining up with TRBD2. With 1 base clipped from V and 8 bases from J, the junction kept 8 bases outside the gene matches. CDR1 and CDR2 from the germline V gene are MGHRA and YSYEKL. This CDR3 has 16 amino acids. The CDR3: CASSQGWLAGEDEQFF. The CDR3 DNA follows: TGCGCCAGCAGCCAAGGATGGCTAGCGGGAGAGGATGAGCAGTTCTTC.

CDR3 in amino acids: CASSHKTGGFKAFF. CDR3 bases: TGCGCCAGCAGCCACAAAACAGGGGGCTTTAAAGCTTTCTTT. V usage is TRBV4-3 and J usage is TRBJ1-1; 9 nucleotides line up with TRBD1. With V trimmed by 3 bases and J by 9 bases, 8 bases remained unmatched. The germline CDR1 and CDR2 sequences are LGHNA and YSLEER. This CDR3 spans 14 amino acids.